This TCR beta chain is drawn from a study of high-grade serous ovarian cancer treatment subgroups. Tumor samples were obtained before definitive surgery or chemotherapy. The trim removed 4 bases at V and 1 base at J, leaving 3 bases unmatched. This CDR3 region has 16 residues. Germline V gene data show CDR1 as SGDLS and CDR2 as YYNGEE. Clones were read by immunoSEQ multiplex PCR, and TCRdb kept only the in-frame ones, dropping some. The profile shows approximately 40,000 clones, approximately 81% of them singletons. The source of this sequence is a human donor with high-grade serous ovarian cancer. The sequencing input was tumor tissue. The chain uses TRBV9 and TRBJ2-1; 12 bases line up with TRBD2. Here the CDR3 DNA reads TGTGCCAGCAGCCCGGGACTAGCGGGTTCCTACAATGAGCAGTTCTTC. Amino acid sequence: CASSPGLAGSYNEQFF.